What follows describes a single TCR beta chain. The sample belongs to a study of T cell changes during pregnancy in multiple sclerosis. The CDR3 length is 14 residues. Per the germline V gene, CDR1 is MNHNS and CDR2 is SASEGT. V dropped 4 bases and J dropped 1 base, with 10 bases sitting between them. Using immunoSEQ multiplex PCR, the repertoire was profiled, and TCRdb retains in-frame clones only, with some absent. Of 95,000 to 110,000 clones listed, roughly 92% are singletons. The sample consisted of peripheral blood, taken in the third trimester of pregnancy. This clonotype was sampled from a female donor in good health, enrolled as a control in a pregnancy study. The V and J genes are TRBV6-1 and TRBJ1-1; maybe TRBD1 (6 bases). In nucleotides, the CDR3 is TGTGCCAGCAGTGTAAAACAGGGGAACACTGAAGCTTTCTTT. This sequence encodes CASSVKQGNTEAFF.